The clone carrying this T cell receptor beta chain came up many times. Its antigen is still unknown. The CDR3 is made up of 15 amino acids. Trimming took 5 bases from V and 5 from J; bases not matched to a gene: 8. Germline V gene data show CDR1 as SGHNT and CDR2 as YENEEA. This entry is derived from a study of CD8 T cells in ankylosing spondylitis. Study-wide findings and caveats: From matched ankylosing spondylitis synovial fluid, disease-linked clones were reportedly recovered at significantly enriched levels. Certain motif variants had earlier appeared in reactive arthritis synovial fluid and blood. Clones linked with disease were CD8+ and fairly uncommon in the peripheral blood.

Preparation of TCR beta libraries was done by quantitative 5'-RACE with molecular barcodes. A single record per CDR3 protein comes from TCRdb applying MiXCR to the 5' RACE reads. The sample yields around 180,000 distinct CDR3 sequences, roughly 13% seen once. The TCR was taken from a female donor with ankylosing spondylitis or in good health (not recorded which). Source material: blood, either unsorted or a sorted T cell fraction (not recorded which). This chain joins TRBV11-3 and TRBJ2-3, with TRBD1 identical over 9 bases. The CDR3 loop is CASSPRTGAGDTQYF. The CDR3 nucleotides read TGTGCCAGCAGCCCAAGGACAGGGGCGGGAGATACGCAGTATTTT.